Sequencing of this T cell receptor beta chain was carried out in a study of shared clonotypes between healthy human individuals. Study-level background: A donor's plate count was three for CD4 naive and three for CD4 memory; CD8 naive had two and CD8 memory one. Study findings and constraints: Naive CD4 clonotypes overlapped across a few donors at roughly 4.5%. Larger richness was generally estimated for naive than memory subsets.

Germline assignment: CDR1 SGHTA and CDR2 FQGNSA. The CDR3 is 15 amino acids. Trimming left V 4 bases short and J 5 bases short, with 16 bases between. Note on this clone: Antigen: not known.

The repertoire was sequenced with immunoSEQ multiplex PCR; TCRdb's copy has only in-frame clones and lacks some. This repertoire shows about 320,000 clones, roughly 84% found once; its top ten account for around 16%. The TCR was taken from a man younger than 35 in good health. The chain joins TRBV7-2 to TRBJ2-3; D possibly matches TRBD1 or TRBD2 (6 bases each). Sequencing was done on a sample of memory CD8+ T cells sorted from blood. Subset defined: CD45RO+ cells pooled with CCR7-negative TemRA cells. The CDR3 protein is CASSSPVGGGDTQYF. Here the CDR3 DNA reads TGTGCCAGCAGCTCGCCCGTTGGAGGGGGAGATACGCAGTATTTT.